These 6 T cell receptor beta chains were sequenced from one sample in a study of T cell responses to AZD1222 COVID-19 vaccine. The assay was immunoSEQ multiplex PCR, and TCRdb's table has in-frame clones only and misses some. The data contain some 180,000 clones, around 85% of them singletons. The specimen was peripheral blood, collected 28 days after the second AZD1222 dose. Receptors originate from an adult who received the AZD1222 COVID-19 vaccine.

The CDR3 nucleotides read TGTGCCAGCAGTGAAGGACAGGGAGCCTATGGCTACACCTTC. It specifies CASSEGQGAYGYTF. The chain employs TRBV25-1 and TRBJ1-2, with 8 bases lining up with TRBD1. Germline CDR1 reads MGHDK; CDR2 reads SYGVNS. V lost 2 bases, J lost 4 bases, and 3 bases stayed unmatched. This CDR3 region has 14 residues.

The chain couples TRBV9 to TRBJ2-1; perhaps D is TRBD1 or TRBD2 (5 bases each). Germline V CDR1 and CDR2: SGDLS, YYNGEE. V was trimmed by 3 bases and J by 0 bases, leaving 16 bases between them. The CDR3 runs to 17 residues. Here the CDR3 reads CASSEPSRGPSYNEQFF. As DNA, the CDR3 is TGTGCCAGCAGCGAACCCTCTAGGGGACCCTCCTACAATGAGCAGTTCTTC.

The J gene is TRBJ2-3, the V gene TRBV2; D not certain. The germline V gene has CDR1 SNHLY and CDR2 FYNNEI. The CDR3 contains 14 residues. The ends were cut back, 4 bases at V and 0 bases at J, with 8 bases in the middle. This chain's CDR3 is CASSAAVSTDTQYF. The CDR3 DNA follows: TGTGCCAGCAGTGCCGCGGTGAGCACAGATACGCAGTATTTT.

V gene TRBV5-4 combines with J gene TRBJ2-5; D is unresolved. Trimming took 0 bases from V and 3 from J, leaving 9 bases between them. This CDR3 comprises 14 residues. The germline gives CDR1 SGHNT, CDR2 YYREEE (reference sequence). Written as DNA, the CDR3 is TGTGCCAGCAGCTTGGCCCAAAGGGAAGAGACCCAGTACTTC. Amino acid sequence: CASSLAQREETQYF. Full variable domain (outside the CDR3, taken from reference TRBV5-4 and TRBJ2-5): ETGVTQSPTHLIKTRGQQVTLRCSSQSGHNTVSWYQQALGQGPQFIFQYYREEENGRGNFPPRFSGLQFPNYSSELNVNALELDDSALYLCASSLAQREETQYFGPGTRLLVL.

In DNA, the CDR3 is TGTGCCAGCAGCCCCGGGACAGCGACGTCCTACAATGAGCAGTTCTTC. It is translated as CASSPGTATSYNEQFF. V gene TRBV5-5 combines with J gene TRBJ2-1; TRBD1 aligns across 7 bases. Unmatched junction bases numbered 8, after V lost 4 bases and J lost 1 base. From germline, CDR1 is SGHKS and CDR2 YYEKEE (reference sequence). This CDR3 is 16 amino acids long. Using reference TRBV5-5 and TRBJ2-1 for the parts outside the CDR3, the full variable domain is DAGVTQSPTHLIKTRGQQVTLRCSPISGHKSVSWYQQVLGQGPQFIFQYYEKEERGRGNFPDRFSARQFPNYSSELNVNALLLGDSALYLCASSPGTATSYNEQFFGPGTRLTVL.

The rearrangement uses TRBV11-2 and TRBJ2-7, with no clear D. The CDR3 totals 15 residues. V lost 5 bases, J lost 1 base, and 15 bases lay in between. Germline lookup yields CDR1 SGHAT and CDR2 FQNNGV. The CDR3 sequence: CASSPLRRRSYEQYF. DNA of the CDR3: TGTGCCAGCAGCCCACTCCGAAGGCGTTCCTACGAGCAGTACTTC.